These 7 T cell receptor beta chains share one sample of origin, sequenced in a study of patients and donors after allogeneic stem cell transplantation. TCRdb re-derived calls from the RT-PCR reads in MiXCR, one entry per CDR3 protein. The data contain about a million distinct CDR3 sequences, around 17% of them singletons. Sample: blood, either unsorted or a sorted T cell fraction (not recorded which). Every receptor here comes from a human donor who was either an allogeneic HSCT recipient or a stem cell or donor lymphocyte infusion donor (not recorded which). It is not recorded whose cells these are; they may come from a transplant donor.

J is TRBJ2-3 and V is TRBV7-6; D unclear. Germline-derived CDR1 and CDR2 are SGHVS and FNYEAQ. The CDR3 contains 14 residues. Trimming took 1 base from V and 4 from J, leaving 9 bases between them. CDR3 bases: TGTGCCAGCAGCTTAGAGAAGGCGGCAGATACGCAGTATTTT. It is translated as CASSLEKAADTQYF.

The chain recombines TRBV24-1 with TRBJ2-1; no clear D. The CDR3 contains 15 residues. V was cut by 5 bases and J by 0 bases, with 10 bases left in between. From germline, CDR1 is KGHDR and CDR2 SFDVKD. Here the CDR3 reads CATSGGSSSYNEQFF. Written as DNA, the CDR3 is TGTGCCACCAGTGGTGGTTCCAGCTCCTACAATGAGCAGTTCTTC.

The CDR3 spells CSARVGGVGETQYF. Here the CDR3 DNA reads TGCAGTGCTAGGGTCGGGGGGGTCGGAGAGACCCAGTACTTC. This chain joins TRBV20-1 and TRBJ2-5, with 8 bases fitting TRBD2. Looked up from germline, CDR1 is DFQATT and CDR2 is SNEGSKA (reference sequence). The ends lost 3 bases at V and 4 bases at J; junction bases unmatched: 7. The CDR3 is 14 amino acids.

The chain employs TRBV20-1 and TRBJ2-1, with 10 positions matching TRBD2. This CDR3 region has 15 residues. Per the germline V gene, CDR1 is DFQATT and CDR2 is SNEGSKA (reference sequence). The junction had 8 bases not matched to a gene; V was cut back by 2 bases and J by 7 bases. The CDR3 is CSARPRERGGNEQFF. The CDR3 coding sequence is TGCAGTGCTAGACCCCGAGAGCGGGGGGGTAATGAGCAGTTCTTC.

V and J are TRBV29-1 and TRBJ1-1; TRBD1 is a possible D gene (6 bases). Germline CDR1 and CDR2: SQVTM and ANQGSEA. The CDR3 spans 16 residues. The germline V and J ends were trimmed by 5 bases and 4 bases, with 23 bases remaining between them. CDR3 bases: TGCAGCGTTCCGGACAGACACCCGTCGAGGACCACTGAAGCTTTCTTT. Its protein product is CSVPDRHPSRTTEAFF. The complete variable domain, with remaining parts taken from reference TRBV29-1 and TRBJ1-1, reads SAVISQKPSRDICQRGTSLTIQCQVDSQVTMMFWYRQQPGQSLTLIATANQGSEATYESGFVIDKFPISRPNLTFSTLTVSNMSPEDSSIYLCSVPDRHPSRTTEAFFGQGTRLTVV.

This clonotype was observed a handful of times. V and J are TRBV6-1 and TRBJ1-1, with TRBD1 as a possible D gene (5 bases). This CDR3 region has 15 residues. Germline V gene data show CDR1 as MNHNS and CDR2 as SASEGT. V gave up 8 bases and J gave up 0 bases, with 16 bases separating them. CDR3 in DNA: TGTGCCAGCTCCCGGGGCGAGTCCATGAACACTGAAGCTTTCTTT. Residues: CASSRGESMNTEAFF.

This rearrangement joins TRBV20-1 to TRBJ1-1, with D possibly being TRBD1 (5 bases). Germline-derived CDR1 and CDR2 are DFQATT and SNEGSKA (reference sequence). Deletions cut 6 bases from V and 6 bases from J, with 26 bases between. The CDR3 loop spans 16 amino acids. The chain's CDR3 is CSAPDQEGWRGPEAFF. The CDR3 bases are TGCAGTGCACCAGATCAGGAGGGGTGGAGGGGCCCTGAAGCTTTCTTT.